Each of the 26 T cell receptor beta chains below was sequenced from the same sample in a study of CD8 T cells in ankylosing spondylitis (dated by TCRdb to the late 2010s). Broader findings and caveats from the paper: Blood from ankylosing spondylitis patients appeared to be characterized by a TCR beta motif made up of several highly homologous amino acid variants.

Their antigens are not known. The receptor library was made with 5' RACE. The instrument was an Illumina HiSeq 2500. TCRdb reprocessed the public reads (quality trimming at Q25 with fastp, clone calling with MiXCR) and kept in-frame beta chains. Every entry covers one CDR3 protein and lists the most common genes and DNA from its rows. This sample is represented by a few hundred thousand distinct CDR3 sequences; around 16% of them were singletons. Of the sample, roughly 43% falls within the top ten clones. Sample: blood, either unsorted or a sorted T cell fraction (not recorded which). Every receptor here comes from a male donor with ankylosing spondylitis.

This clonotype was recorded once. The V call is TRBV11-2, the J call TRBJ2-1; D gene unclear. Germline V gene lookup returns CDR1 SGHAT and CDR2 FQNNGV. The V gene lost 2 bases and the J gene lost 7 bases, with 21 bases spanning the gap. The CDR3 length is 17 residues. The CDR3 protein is CASSLLRVMSMGNEQFF. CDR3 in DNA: TGTGCCAGCAGCTTACTCCGGGTCATGTCGATGGGGAATGAGCAGTTCTTC.

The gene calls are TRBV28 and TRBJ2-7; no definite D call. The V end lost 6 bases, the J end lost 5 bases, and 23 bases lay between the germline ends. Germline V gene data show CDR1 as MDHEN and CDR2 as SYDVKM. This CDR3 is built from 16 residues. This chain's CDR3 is CASSPPYTWGTHEQYF. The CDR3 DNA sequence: TGTGCCAGCAGCCCCCCGTATACCTGGGGAACCCACGAGCAGTACTTC.

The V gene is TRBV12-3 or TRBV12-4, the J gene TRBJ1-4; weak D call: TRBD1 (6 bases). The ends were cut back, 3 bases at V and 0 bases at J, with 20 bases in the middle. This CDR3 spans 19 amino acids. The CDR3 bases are TGTGCCAGCAGTTTGGGGACATATCCTTCCAAGGCAACTAATGAAAAACTGTTTTTT. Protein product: CASSLGTYPSKATNEKLFF.

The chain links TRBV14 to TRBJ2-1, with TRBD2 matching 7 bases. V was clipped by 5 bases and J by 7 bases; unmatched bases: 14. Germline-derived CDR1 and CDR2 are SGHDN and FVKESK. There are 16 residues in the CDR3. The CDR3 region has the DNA TGTGCCAGCAGCTTCCGTTCCCGGACTAGTTTAAATGAGCAGTTCTTC. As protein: CASSFRSRTSLNEQFF.

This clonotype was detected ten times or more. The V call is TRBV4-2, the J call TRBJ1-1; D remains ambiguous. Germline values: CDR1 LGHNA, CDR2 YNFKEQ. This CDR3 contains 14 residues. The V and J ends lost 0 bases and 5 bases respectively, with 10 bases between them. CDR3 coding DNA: TGTGCCAGCAGCCAAGATCGCTTGGGAACTGAAGCTTTCTTT. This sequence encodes CASSQDRLGTEAFF.

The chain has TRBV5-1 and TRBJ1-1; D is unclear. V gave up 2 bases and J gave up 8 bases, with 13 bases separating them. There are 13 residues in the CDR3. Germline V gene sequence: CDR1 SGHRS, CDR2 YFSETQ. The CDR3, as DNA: TGCGCCAGCAGCTTCAACATCGGCCCCGAAGCTTTCTTT. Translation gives CASSFNIGPEAFF.

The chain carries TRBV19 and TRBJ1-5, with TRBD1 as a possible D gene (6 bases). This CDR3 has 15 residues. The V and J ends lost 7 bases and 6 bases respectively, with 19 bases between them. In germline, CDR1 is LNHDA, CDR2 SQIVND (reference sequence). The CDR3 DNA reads TGTGCCAGTACCGTATTCGGGGGGGCGGGTCAGCCCCAGCATTTT. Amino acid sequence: CASTVFGGAGQPQHF.

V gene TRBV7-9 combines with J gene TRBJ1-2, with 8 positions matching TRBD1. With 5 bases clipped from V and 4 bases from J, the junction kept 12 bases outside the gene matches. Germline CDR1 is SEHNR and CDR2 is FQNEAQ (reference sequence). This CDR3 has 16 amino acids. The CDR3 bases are TGTGCCAGCAGCCCTACAGGGGGACCCCAACTCTATGGCTACACCTTC. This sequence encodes CASSPTGGPQLYGYTF.

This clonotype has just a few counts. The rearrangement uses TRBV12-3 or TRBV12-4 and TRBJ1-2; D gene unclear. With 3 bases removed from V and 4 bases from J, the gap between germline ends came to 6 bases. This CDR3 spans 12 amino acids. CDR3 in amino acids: CASSFSVYGYTF. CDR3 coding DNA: TGTGCCAGCAGTTTTTCTGTCTATGGCTACACCTTC.

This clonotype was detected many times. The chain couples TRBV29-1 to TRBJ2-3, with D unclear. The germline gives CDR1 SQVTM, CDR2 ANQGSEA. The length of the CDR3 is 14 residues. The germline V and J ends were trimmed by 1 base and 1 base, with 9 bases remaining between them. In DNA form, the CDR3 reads TGCAGCGTTGAAGGAATCGCCGGCACAGATACGCAGTATTTT. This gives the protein CSVEGIAGTDTQYF.

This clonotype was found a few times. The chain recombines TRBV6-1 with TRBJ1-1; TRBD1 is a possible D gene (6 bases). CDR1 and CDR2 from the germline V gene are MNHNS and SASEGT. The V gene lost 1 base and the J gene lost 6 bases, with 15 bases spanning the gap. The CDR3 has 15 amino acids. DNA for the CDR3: TGTGCCAGCAGTGAAGTATGGCAGGGGAAGGCTGAAGCTTTCTTT. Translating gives CASSEVWQGKAEAFF.

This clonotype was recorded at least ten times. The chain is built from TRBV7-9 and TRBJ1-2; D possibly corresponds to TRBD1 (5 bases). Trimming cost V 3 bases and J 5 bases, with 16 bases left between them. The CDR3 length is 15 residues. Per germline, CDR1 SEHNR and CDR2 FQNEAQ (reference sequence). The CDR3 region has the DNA TGTGCCAGCAGCTTCAATCGTGGGGGAGGTTATGGCTACACCTTC. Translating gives CASSFNRGGGYGYTF.

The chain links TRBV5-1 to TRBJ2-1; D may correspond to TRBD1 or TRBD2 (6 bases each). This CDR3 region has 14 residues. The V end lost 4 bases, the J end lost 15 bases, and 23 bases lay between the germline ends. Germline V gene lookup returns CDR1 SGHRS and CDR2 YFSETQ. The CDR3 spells CASSLKGGLAVSFF. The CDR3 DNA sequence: TGCGCCAGCAGCCTTAAAGGGGGGCTTGCGGTGTCGTTCTTC.

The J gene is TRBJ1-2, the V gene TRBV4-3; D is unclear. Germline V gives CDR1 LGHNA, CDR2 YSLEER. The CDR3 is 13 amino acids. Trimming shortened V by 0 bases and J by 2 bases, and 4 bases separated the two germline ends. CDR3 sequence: CASSQDKNYGYTF. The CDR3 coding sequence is TGCGCCAGCAGCCAAGACAAGAACTATGGCTACACCTTC.

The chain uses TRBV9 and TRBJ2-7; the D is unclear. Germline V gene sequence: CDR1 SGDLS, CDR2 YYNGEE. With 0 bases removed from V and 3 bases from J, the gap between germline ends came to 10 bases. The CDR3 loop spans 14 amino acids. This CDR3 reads CASSVAQGDYEQYF. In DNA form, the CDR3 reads TGTGCCAGCAGCGTAGCTCAAGGCGACTACGAGCAGTACTTC.

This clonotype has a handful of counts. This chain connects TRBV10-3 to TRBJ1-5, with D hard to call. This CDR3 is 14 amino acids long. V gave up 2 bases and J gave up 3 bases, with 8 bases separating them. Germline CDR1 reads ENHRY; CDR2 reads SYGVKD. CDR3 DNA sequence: TGTGCCATCAGTGAGAGTCTCGCCAATCAGCCCCAGCATTTT. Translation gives CAISESLANQPQHF.

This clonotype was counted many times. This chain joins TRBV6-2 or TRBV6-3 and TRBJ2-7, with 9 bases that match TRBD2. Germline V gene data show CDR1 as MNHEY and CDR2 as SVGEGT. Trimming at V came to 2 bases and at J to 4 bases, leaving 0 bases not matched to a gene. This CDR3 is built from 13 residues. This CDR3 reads CASSYAGGYEQYF. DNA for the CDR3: TGTGCCAGCAGTTACGCGGGGGGGTACGAGCAGTACTTC.

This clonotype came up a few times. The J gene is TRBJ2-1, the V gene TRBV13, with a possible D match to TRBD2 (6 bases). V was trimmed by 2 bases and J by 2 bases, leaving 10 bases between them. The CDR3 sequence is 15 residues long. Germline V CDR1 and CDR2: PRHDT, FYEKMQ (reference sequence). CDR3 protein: CASSLYAGTYNEQFF. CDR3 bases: TGTGCCAGCAGCTTATATGCGGGAACCTACAATGAGCAGTTCTTC.

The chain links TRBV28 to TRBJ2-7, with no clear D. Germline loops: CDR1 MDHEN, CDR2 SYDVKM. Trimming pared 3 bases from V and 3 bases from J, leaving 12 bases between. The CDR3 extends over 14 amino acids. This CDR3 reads CASSFDRPIYEQYF. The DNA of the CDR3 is TGTGCCAGCAGTTTTGATAGGCCCATCTACGAGCAGTACTTC. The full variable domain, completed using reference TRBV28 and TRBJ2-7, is DVKVTQSSRYLVKRTGEKVFLECVQDMDHENMFWYRQDPGLGLRLIYFSYDVKMKEKGDIPEGYSVSREKKERFSLILESASTNQTSMYLCASSFDRPIYEQYFGPGTRLTVT.

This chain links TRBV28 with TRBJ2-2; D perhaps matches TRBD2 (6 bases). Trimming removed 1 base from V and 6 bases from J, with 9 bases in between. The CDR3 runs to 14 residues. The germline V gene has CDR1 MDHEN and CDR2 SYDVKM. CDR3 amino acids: CASSLSPGAGELFF. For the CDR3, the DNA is TGTGCCAGCAGTTTATCACCGGGGGCCGGGGAGCTGTTTTTT.

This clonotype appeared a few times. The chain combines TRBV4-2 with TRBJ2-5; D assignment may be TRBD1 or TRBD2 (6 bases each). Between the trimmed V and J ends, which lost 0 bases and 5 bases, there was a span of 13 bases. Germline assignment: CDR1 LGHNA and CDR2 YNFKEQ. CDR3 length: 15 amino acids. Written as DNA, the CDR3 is TGTGCCAGCAGCCAAGAACCCGGGGGCGGTGAGACCCAGTACTTC. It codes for CASSQEPGGGETQYF.

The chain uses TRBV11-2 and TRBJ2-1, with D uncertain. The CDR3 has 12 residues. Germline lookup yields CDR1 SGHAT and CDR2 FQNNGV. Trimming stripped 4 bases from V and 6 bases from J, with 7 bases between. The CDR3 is CASSYQGNEQFF. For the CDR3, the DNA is TGTGCCAGCAGCTACCAAGGCAATGAGCAGTTCTTC.

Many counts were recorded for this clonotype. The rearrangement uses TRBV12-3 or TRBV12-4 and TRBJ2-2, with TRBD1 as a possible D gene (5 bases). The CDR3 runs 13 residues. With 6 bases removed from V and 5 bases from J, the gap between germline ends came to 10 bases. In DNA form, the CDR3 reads TGTGCCAGCAGGCTCAGGGATACCGGGGAGCTGTTTTTT. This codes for CASRLRDTGELFF.

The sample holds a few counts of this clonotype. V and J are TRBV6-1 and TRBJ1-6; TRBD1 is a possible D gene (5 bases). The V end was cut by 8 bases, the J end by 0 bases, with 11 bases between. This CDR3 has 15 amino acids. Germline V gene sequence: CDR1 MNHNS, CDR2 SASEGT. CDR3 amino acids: CASRDSSSYNSPLHF. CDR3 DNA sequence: TGTGCCAGCCGAGACAGCTCCTCCTATAATTCACCCCTCCACTTT.

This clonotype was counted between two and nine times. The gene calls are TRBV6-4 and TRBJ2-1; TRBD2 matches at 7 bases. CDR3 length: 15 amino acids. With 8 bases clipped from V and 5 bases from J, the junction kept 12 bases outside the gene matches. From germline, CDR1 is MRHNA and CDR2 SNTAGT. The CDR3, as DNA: TGTGCCAGCGCCTTGGGGGGGGGAGGAAACAATGAGCAGTTCTTC. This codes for CASALGGGGNNEQFF.

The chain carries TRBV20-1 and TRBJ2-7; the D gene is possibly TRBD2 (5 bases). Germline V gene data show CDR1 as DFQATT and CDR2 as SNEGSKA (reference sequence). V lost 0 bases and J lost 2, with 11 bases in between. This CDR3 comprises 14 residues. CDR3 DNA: TGCAGTGCTAGAGATGTCGAGCGGACCTACGAGCAGTACTTC. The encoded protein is CSARDVERTYEQYF.